The 27 T cell receptor beta chains below were found in one sample sequenced in a study of T-cell reconstitution after alpha-beta-depleted transplantation in children. Construction of the TCRbeta library involved unique molecular identifiers. TCRdb processed the PCR reads anew with MiXCR; each CDR3 protein has one entry. The sample yields 280,000 or so distinct CDR3 sequences, around a tenth seen once. The specimen was peripheral blood, collected 180 days after TCRalphabeta/CD19-depleted stem cell transplant. The receptors were gathered from a male patient under 10 years old who had a stem cell transplant for chronic granulomatous disease, so the T cells may come from the graft donor.

The V gene is TRBV2, the J gene TRBJ2-7; D perhaps matches TRBD1 (5 bases). CDR1 is SNHLY, CDR2 FYNNEI, per germline. The CDR3 has 13 amino acids. Deletions cut 6 bases from V and 2 bases from J, with 11 bases between. CDR3 loop: CASRLQVTYEQYF. The CDR3 DNA sequence: TGTGCCAGCAGACTACAGGTGACCTACGAGCAGTACTTC.

This clonotype showed up just a few times. The chain recombines TRBV28 with TRBJ2-7; 8 bases line up with TRBD1. CDR1 is MDHEN, CDR2 SYDVKM, per germline. The CDR3 runs to 15 residues. V gave up 2 bases and J gave up 5 bases; unmatched junction bases: 8. CDR3 residues: CASSLPGTGSHEQYF. The DNA for the CDR3 is TGTGCCAGCAGTTTACCCGGGACAGGATCCCACGAGCAGTACTTC.

This rearrangement joins TRBV18 to TRBJ2-7, with D perhaps matching TRBD1 or TRBD2 (6 bases each). V was trimmed by 5 bases and J by 1 base, leaving 12 bases between them. The germline gives CDR1 KGHSH, CDR2 LQKENI. The CDR3 runs 14 residues. The DNA for the CDR3 is TGTGCCAGCTCAGAACGGGGGCGATCCTACGAGCAGTACTTC. This translates into CASSERGRSYEQYF. Supplemented by reference TRBV18 and TRBJ2-7, the full variable domain reads NAGVMQNPRHLVRRRGQEARLRCSPMKGHSHVYWYRQLPEEGLKFMVYLQKENIIDESGMPKERFSAEFPKEGPSILRIQQVVRGDSAAYFCASSERGRSYEQYFGPGTRLTVT.

This clonotype was counted ten times or more. CDR3: CATGFLETQYF. The CDR3 DNA reads as TGTGCCACCGGCTTTTTGGAGACCCAGTACTTC. V usage is TRBV15 and J usage is TRBJ2-5; unclear D gene. The germline V gene has CDR1 LNHNV and CDR2 YYDKDF (reference sequence). Trimming stripped 8 bases from V and 5 bases from J, with 9 bases between. This CDR3 contains 11 residues.

This clonotype occurred once. A much larger clone sits a single nucleotide away, making a read error possible. The chain employs TRBV7-9 and TRBJ2-5, with 10 bases aligning to TRBD2. With V trimmed by 5 bases and J by 5 bases, 8 bases remained unmatched. Germline V gene lookup returns CDR1 SEHNR and CDR2 FQNEAQ (reference sequence). The CDR3 totals 15 residues. The CDR3 DNA is TGTGCCAGCAGCGCCCATAGAGCGGGAGGGGAGACCCAGTACTTC. Protein sequence: CASSAHRAGGETQYF. Using reference TRBV7-9 and TRBJ2-5 for the parts outside the CDR3, the full variable domain is DTGVSQNPRHKITKRGQNVTFRCDPISEHNRLYWYRQTLGQGPEFLTYFQNEAQLEKSRLLSDRFSAERPKGSFSTLEIQRTEQGDSAMYLCASSAHRAGGETQYFGPGTRLLVL.

This rearrangement joins TRBV2 to TRBJ2-1; 7 nucleotides align to TRBD2. V trimming: 6 bases; J trimming: 7 bases; junction bases outside the gene matches: 6. The CDR3 runs to 13 residues. Germline assignment: CDR1 SNHLY and CDR2 FYNNEI. DNA for the CDR3: TGTGCCAGCAGGAGGGGCGGGAGTAATGAGCAGTTCTTC. It translates to CASRRGGSNEQFF.

This clonotype was recorded at least ten times. J is TRBJ2-1 and V is TRBV7-9; 9 bases are shared with TRBD2. J was trimmed by 6 bases and V by 5 bases; bases with no gene match: 14. The CDR3 runs to 17 residues. Germline V gene data show CDR1 as SEHNR and CDR2 as FQNEAQ (reference sequence). The CDR3 DNA sequence: TGTGCCAGCAGCCCAGGATCCGGGACTAGCTTCATCAATGAGCAGTTCTTC. Protein: CASSPGSGTSFINEQFF. Supplemented by reference TRBV7-9 and TRBJ2-1, the full variable domain reads DTGVSQNPRHKITKRGQNVTFRCDPISEHNRLYWYRQTLGQGPEFLTYFQNEAQLEKSRLLSDRFSAERPKGSFSTLEIQRTEQGDSAMYLCASSPGSGTSFINEQFFGPGTRLTVL.

In this sample, this clonotype turned up many times. The chain is built from TRBV6-5 and TRBJ2-7; 7 nucleotides line up with TRBD1. The length of the CDR3 is 15 residues. CDR1 is MNHEY and CDR2 is SVGAGI in the germline V gene. V lost 6 bases, J lost 2 bases, and 10 bases stayed unmatched. DNA for the CDR3: TGTGCCAGCAGCCCAGACGGGCAGGGGGCCTACGAGCAGTACTTC. Translation: CASSPDGQGAYEQYF.

Ten or more counts support this clonotype. The V gene is TRBV11-2, the J gene TRBJ2-7, with D possibly TRBD1 on 6 matching bases. The V and J ends lost 1 base and 4 bases respectively, with 14 bases between them. Germline V lookup: CDR1 SGHAT, CDR2 FQNNGV. This CDR3 is built from 15 residues. The CDR3 DNA sequence: TGTGCCAGCAGCTTAGGGATTGCAGGGGCTTACGAGCAGTACTTC. This translates into CASSLGIAGAYEQYF.

This clonotype was seen ten or more times. The V gene is TRBV6-2 or TRBV6-3, the J gene TRBJ2-4; D is possibly TRBD2 (6 bases). The CDR3 runs to 14 residues. Trimming shortened V by 8 bases and J by 0 bases, and 11 bases separated the two germline ends. CDR1 is MNHEY, CDR2 SVGEGT, per germline. The CDR3 region has the DNA TGTGCCAGCTCGGGAGATCTAGCCAAAAACATTCAGTACTTC. Its protein is CASSGDLAKNIQYF.

The chain is built from TRBV10-3 and TRBJ2-3, with D possibly TRBD2 on 6 matching bases. This CDR3 contains 14 residues. The V end was cut by 6 bases, the J end by 4 bases, with 14 bases between. Germline V gives CDR1 ENHRY, CDR2 SYGVKD. CDR3 amino acids: CAIRKTRAADTQYF. In DNA form, the CDR3 reads TGTGCCATCAGGAAGACTAGGGCTGCAGATACGCAGTATTTT.

Turning to this clonotype: Given a much more abundant clone one base away, this may be a read error. This rearrangement joins TRBV9 to TRBJ2-2, with D perhaps TRBD1 (6 bases). Trimming pared 3 bases from V and 7 bases from J, leaving 19 bases between. Germline V gene sequence: CDR1 SGDLS, CDR2 YYNGEE. The CDR3 sequence is 16 residues long. The CDR3 protein is CASSGVGGPGIGELFF. CDR3 DNA: TGTGCCAGCAGCGGCGTAGGGGGTCCTGGCATCGGGGAGCTGTTTTTT.

This clonotype was counted ten times or more. The genes are TRBV20-1 and TRBJ2-1; 9 bases align to TRBD2. V lost 3 bases and J lost 4; bases outside the gene matches: 4. CDR3 length: 14 residues. Germline CDR1 DFQATT, CDR2 SNEGSKA (reference sequence). CDR3 protein: CSASGGRDYNEQFF. The DNA for the CDR3 is TGCAGTGCTAGCGGCGGGAGGGATTACAATGAGCAGTTCTTC.

Many counts were recorded for this clonotype. The J gene is TRBJ2-5, the V gene TRBV7-8; tentative D call: TRBD2 (5 bases). This CDR3 spans 14 amino acids. The germline V gene encodes CDR1 SGHVS and CDR2 FQNEAQ. V dropped 5 bases and J dropped 5 bases, with 15 bases sitting between them. In DNA, the CDR3 is TGTGCCAGCAGCCCCCGTTTCGGGGTTGAGACCCAGTACTTC. Translation: CASSPRFGVETQYF.

This clonotype was observed at least ten times. The gene calls are TRBV28 and TRBJ2-1, with D unclear. V lost 2 bases, J lost 4 bases, and 9 bases lay in between. Germline-derived CDR1 and CDR2 are MDHEN and SYDVKM. The CDR3 is 14 residues long. The CDR3 region has the DNA TGTGCCAGCAGTTTAATGAAGAAGTACAATGAGCAGTTCTTC. This gives the protein CASSLMKKYNEQFF.

This clonotype was detected many times. The CDR3 DNA follows: TGTGCCAGCAGCAGGGGGGGGGGATCTAGCACAGATACGCAGTATTTT. Translated: CASSRGGGSSTDTQYF. The chain carries TRBV11-2 and TRBJ2-3, with a tentative D call TRBD2 (7 bases). The CDR3 sequence is 16 residues long. Germline CDR1 SGHAT, CDR2 FQNNGV. The V end was cut by 5 bases, the J end by 0 bases, with 15 bases between.

This clonotype appeared many times. The gene calls are TRBV29-1 and TRBJ2-7; TRBD1 matches 7 bases. The V gene's germline CDR1 is SQVTM and CDR2 ANQGSEA. V was clipped by 6 bases and J by 1 base; unmatched bases: 6. The CDR3 has 13 amino acids. The CDR3 spells CSVTDRASYEQYF. CDR3 DNA: TGCAGCGTAACAGACAGGGCTTCCTACGAGCAGTACTTC.

Remarks on this clonotype: Possible read error: a much larger clone is one base away. V usage is TRBV20-1 and J usage is TRBJ2-1; 9 bases are a match to TRBD2. Germline V CDR1 and CDR2: DFQATT, SNEGSKA (reference sequence). This CDR3 contains 16 residues. For the CDR3, the DNA is TGCTGTGCTAGAGGGCGGGGGGGCCCCATCCACAATGAGCAGTTCTTC. This encodes CCARGRGGPIHNEQFF.

On this clonotype itself: A much larger clone differs from this one at a single base, so this may be a read error. The chain recombines TRBV7-8 with TRBJ1-5; D is perhaps TRBD1 (5 bases). Per germline, CDR1 SGHVS and CDR2 FQNEAQ. The CDR3 covers 15 residues. CDR3 bases: TGTGCCACCAGCTTAGGGCAGGGCTTGCATCAGCCCCAGCATTTT. Translated, it gives CATSLGQGLHQPQHF.

This chain uses TRBV28 with TRBJ2-3; D assignment may be TRBD1 or TRBD2 (5 bases each). Germline-derived CDR1 and CDR2 are MDHEN and SYDVKM. V lost 9 bases, J lost 2 bases, and 18 bases lay in between. The CDR3 consists of 15 residues. The CDR3 bases are TGTGCCAGAGACCTCCCCACCGGGACCACAGATACGCAGTATTTT. Amino acids: CARDLPTGTTDTQYF.

This clonotype occurred many times. This chain connects TRBV12-3 or TRBV12-4 to TRBJ2-5; D is perhaps TRBD2 (6 bases). V lost 7 bases to trimming and J lost 10 bases, with 28 bases between them. The CDR3 consists of 16 residues. CDR3 sequence reads: CASTQGGTPARGRQYF. The CDR3, as DNA: TGTGCCAGCACCCAGGGCGGGACTCCCGCCCGTGGGCGCCAGTACTTC.

This clonotype came up many times. The chain recombines TRBV11-2 with TRBJ2-4, with 10 bases fitting TRBD2. The V segment lost 5 bases and the J segment 1 base; nucleotides outside the gene matches: 11. In germline, CDR1 is SGHAT, CDR2 FQNNGV. This CDR3 spans 18 amino acids. The CDR3 region is CASSKLAGTSDAKNIQYF. CDR3 nucleotide sequence: TGTGCCAGCAGCAAGCTCGCCGGGACTAGCGACGCCAAAAACATTCAGTACTTC.

This clonotype was detected many times. The chain combines TRBV20-1 with TRBJ2-5, with 8 bases lining up with TRBD2. Trimming cost V 4 bases and J 3 bases; bases outside gene matches: 4. Germline V CDR1 and CDR2: DFQATT, SNEGSKA (reference sequence). CDR3 length equals 13 residues. The CDR3 DNA reads as TGCAGTGCTAATAGCGGGGTCAAAGAGACCCAGTACTTC. The encoded protein is CSANSGVKETQYF.

This clonotype was recorded only once. A much larger clone lies a single base off, so this may be a read error. The chain joins TRBV20-1 to TRBJ2-7, with 7 bases lining up with TRBD1. CDR1 DFQATT and CDR2 SNEGSKA come from the germline V gene (reference sequence). J was trimmed by 9 bases and V by 5 bases; bases with no gene match: 13. This CDR3 has 13 residues. CDR3 bases: TGCAGTGCTGTTGACAGGGACCCATCATTGCAGTACTTC. This translates into CSAVDRDPSLQYF.

This clonotype was recorded many times. DNA of the CDR3: TGTGCCAGCAGCGGAGCGGACGGAGGGGGCTATGGCTACACCTTC. Residues: CASSGADGGGYGYTF. This chain joins TRBV6-2 or TRBV6-3 and TRBJ1-2; possibly TRBD1 for D (6 bases). Trimming removed 6 bases at V and 4 bases at J, with 18 bases between. Germline-derived CDR1 and CDR2 are MNHEY and SVGEGT. CDR3 length: 15 residues.

This clonotype was recorded at least ten times. The rearrangement links TRBV13 to TRBJ2-7; tentative D call: TRBD2 (6 bases). The germline CDR1 and CDR2 sequences are PRHDT and FYEKMQ (reference sequence). The CDR3 sequence is 16 residues long. Trimming removed 4 bases at V and 0 bases at J, with 16 bases between. In DNA, the CDR3 is TGTGCCAGCAGCTCGGGACTTCTACACAGCTCCTACGAGCAGTACTTC. Translated, it gives CASSSGLLHSSYEQYF. Full variable domain (remainder filled in from reference TRBV13 and TRBJ2-7): AAGVIQSPRHLIKEKRETATLKCYPIPRHDTVYWYQQGPGQDPQFLISFYEKMQSDKGSIPDRFSAQQFSDYHSELNMSSLELGDSALYFCASSSGLLHSSYEQYFGPGTRLTVT.

This clonotype was recorded many times. This chain links TRBV15 with TRBJ2-2; 12 bases align to TRBD2. V was clipped by 9 bases and J by 6 bases; unmatched bases: 5. The CDR3 spans 14 residues. Germline assignment: CDR1 LNHNV and CDR2 YYDKDF (reference sequence). DNA for the CDR3: TGTGCCACGACTAGCGGGAGAGAAGCCGGGGAGCTGTTTTTT. It specifies CATTSGREAGELFF.